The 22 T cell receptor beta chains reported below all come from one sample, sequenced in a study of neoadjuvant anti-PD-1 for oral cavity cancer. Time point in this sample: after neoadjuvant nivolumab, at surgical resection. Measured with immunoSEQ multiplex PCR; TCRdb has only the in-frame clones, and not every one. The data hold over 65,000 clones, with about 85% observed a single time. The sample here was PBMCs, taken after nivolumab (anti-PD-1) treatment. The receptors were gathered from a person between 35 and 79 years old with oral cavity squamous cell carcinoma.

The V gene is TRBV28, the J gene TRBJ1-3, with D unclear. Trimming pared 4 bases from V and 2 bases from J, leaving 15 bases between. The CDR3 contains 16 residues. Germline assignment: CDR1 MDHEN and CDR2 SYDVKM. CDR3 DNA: TGTGCCAGCAGTTCTGCGTCTTCACGCGCTGGAAACACCATATATTTT. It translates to CASSSASSRAGNTIYF. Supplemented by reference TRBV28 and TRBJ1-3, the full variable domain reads DVKVTQSSRYLVKRTGEKVFLECVQDMDHENMFWYRQDPGLGLRLIYFSYDVKMKEKGDIPEGYSVSREKKERFSLILESASTNQTSMYLCASSSASSRAGNTIYFGEGSWLTVV.

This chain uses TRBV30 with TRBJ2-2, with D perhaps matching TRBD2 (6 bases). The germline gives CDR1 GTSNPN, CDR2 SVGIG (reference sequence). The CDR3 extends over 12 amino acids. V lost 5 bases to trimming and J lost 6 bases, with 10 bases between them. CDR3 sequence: CAWCGAPGELFF. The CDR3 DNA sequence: TGTGCCTGGTGCGGGGCCCCCGGGGAGCTGTTTTTT. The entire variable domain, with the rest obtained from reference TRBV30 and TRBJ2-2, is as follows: SQTIHQWPATLVQPVGSPLSLECTVEGTSNPNLYWYRQAAGRGLQLLFYSVGIGQISSEVPQNLSASRPQDRQFILSSKKLLLSDSGFYLCAWCGAPGELFFGEGSRLTVL.

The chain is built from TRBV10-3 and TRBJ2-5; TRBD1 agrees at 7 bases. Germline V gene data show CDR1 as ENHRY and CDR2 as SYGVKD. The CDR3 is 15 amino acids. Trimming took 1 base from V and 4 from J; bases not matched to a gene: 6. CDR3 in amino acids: CAISEFDRAGETQYF. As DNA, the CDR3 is TGTGCCATCAGTGAGTTTGACAGGGCGGGAGAGACCCAGTACTTC.

The CDR3 reads CASSGGGAGSYEQYF. The CDR3 DNA follows: TGTGCCAGCAGTGGTGGTGGGGCGGGCTCCTACGAGCAGTACTTC. The rearrangement joins TRBV6-1 to TRBJ2-7; D is perhaps TRBD1 or TRBD2 (5 bases each). This CDR3 spans 15 amino acids. Trimming left V 4 bases short and J 0 bases short, with 13 bases between. From germline, CDR1 is MNHNS and CDR2 SASEGT.

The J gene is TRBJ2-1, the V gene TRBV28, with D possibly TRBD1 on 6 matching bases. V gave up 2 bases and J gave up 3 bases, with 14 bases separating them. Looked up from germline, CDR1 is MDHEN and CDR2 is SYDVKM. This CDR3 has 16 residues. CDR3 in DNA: TGTGCCAGCAGTTTAAGTTTCCCGACAGGCTACAATGAGCAGTTCTTC. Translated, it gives CASSLSFPTGYNEQFF.

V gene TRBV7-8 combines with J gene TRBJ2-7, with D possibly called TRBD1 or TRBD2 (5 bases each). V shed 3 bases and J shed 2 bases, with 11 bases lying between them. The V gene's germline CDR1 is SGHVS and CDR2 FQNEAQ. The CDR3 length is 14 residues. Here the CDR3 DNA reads TGTGCCAGCAGCTTTCCGGGACGAACCTACGAGCAGTACTTC. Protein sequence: CASSFPGRTYEQYF. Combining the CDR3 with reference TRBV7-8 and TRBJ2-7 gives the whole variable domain GAGVSQSPRYKVAKRGQDVALRCDPISGHVSLFWYQQALGQGPEFLTYFQNEAQLDKSGLPSDRFFAERPEGSVSTLKIQRTQQEDSAVYLCASSFPGRTYEQYFGPGTRLTVT.

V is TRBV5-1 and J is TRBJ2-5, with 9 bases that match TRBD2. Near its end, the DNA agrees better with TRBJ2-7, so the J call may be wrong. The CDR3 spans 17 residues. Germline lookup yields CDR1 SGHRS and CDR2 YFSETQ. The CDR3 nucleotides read TGCGCCAGCAGCTTGGCCTTAGCGGGAGTTACCCCCTACGAGCAGTACTTC. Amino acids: CASSLALAGVTPYEQYF.

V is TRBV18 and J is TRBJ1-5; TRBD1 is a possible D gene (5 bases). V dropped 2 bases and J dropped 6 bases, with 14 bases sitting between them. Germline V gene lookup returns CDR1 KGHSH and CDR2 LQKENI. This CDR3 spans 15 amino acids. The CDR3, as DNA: TGTGCCAGCTCACCAAAGGTAGGGGCGGGTCAGCCCCAGCATTTT. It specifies CASSPKVGAGQPQHF.

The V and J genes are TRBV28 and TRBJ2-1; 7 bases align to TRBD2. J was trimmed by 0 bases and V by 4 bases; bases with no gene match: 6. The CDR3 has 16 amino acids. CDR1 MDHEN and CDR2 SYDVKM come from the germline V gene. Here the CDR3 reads CASSSYSGYSYNEQFF. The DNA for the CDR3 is TGTGCCAGCAGTTCTTATAGCGGGTACTCCTACAATGAGCAGTTCTTC.

The CDR3: CASSVDVGEQFF. CDR3 bases: TGTGCCAGCAGCGTAGACGTAGGTGAGCAGTTCTTC. The chain links TRBV9 to TRBJ2-1; no definite D call. Germline V gene sequence: CDR1 SGDLS, CDR2 YYNGEE. Trimming cost V 0 bases and J 9 bases, with 7 bases left between them. CDR3 length: 12 residues.

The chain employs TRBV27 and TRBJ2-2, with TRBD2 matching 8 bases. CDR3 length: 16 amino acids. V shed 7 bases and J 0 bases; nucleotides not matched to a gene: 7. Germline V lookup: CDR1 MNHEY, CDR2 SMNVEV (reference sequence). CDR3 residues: CASTTPGLANTGELFF. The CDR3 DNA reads TGTGCCAGCACCACACCGGGACTAGCGAACACCGGGGAGCTGTTTTTT.

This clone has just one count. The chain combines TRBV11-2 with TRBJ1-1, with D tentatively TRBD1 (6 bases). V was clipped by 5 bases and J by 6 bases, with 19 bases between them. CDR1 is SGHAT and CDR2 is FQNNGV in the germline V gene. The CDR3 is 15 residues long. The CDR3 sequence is CASSPPTGSGAEAFF. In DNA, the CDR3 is TGTGCCAGCAGCCCACCGACAGGTTCGGGCGCTGAAGCTTTCTTT.

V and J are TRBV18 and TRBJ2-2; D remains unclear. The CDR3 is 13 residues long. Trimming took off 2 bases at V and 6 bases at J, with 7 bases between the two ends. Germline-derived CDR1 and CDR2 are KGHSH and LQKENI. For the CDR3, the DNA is TGTGCCAGCTCACCAATATCGGCCGGGGAGCTGTTTTTT. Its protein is CASSPISAGELFF.

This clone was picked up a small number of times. For the CDR3, the DNA is TGTGCCAGCAGTCGGTCGGACAGCGGCAACTATGGCTACACCTTC. Its translation is CASSRSDSGNYGYTF. This chain links TRBV6-6 with TRBJ1-2; D possibly corresponds to TRBD1 (6 bases). This CDR3 contains 15 residues. Germline CDR1 and CDR2: MNHNY and SVGAGI (reference sequence). Between the trimmed V and J ends, which lost 5 bases and 2 bases, there was a span of 15 bases.

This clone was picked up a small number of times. For the CDR3, the DNA is TGTGCCAGCAGCCAAGCTGATCCCAGGAGCTACACCTTC. Translating it yields CASSQADPRSYTF. This chain links TRBV14 with TRBJ1-2, with D uncertain. Per the germline V gene, CDR1 is SGHDN and CDR2 is FVKESK. V dropped 1 base and J dropped 9 bases, with 12 bases sitting between them. The CDR3 sequence is 13 residues long.

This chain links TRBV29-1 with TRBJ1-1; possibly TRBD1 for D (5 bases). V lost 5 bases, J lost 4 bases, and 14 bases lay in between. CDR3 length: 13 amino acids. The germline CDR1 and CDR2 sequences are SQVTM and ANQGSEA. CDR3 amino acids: CSVSTGTVTEAFF. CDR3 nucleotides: TGCAGCGTTTCAACCGGGACGGTCACTGAAGCTTTCTTT.

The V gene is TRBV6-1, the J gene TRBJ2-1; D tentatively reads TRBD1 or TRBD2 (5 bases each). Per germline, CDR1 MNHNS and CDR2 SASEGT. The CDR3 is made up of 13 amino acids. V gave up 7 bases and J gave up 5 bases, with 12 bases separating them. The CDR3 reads CASTPGTHNEQFF. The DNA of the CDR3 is TGTGCCAGCACTCCCGGGACCCACAATGAGCAGTTCTTC.

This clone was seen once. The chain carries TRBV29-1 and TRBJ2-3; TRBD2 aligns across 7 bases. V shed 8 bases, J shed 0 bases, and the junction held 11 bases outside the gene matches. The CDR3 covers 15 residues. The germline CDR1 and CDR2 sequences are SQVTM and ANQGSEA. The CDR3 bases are TGCAGCTTTTGCCCGACGGGAGGTAGCACAGATACGCAGTATTTT. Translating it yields CSFCPTGGSTDTQYF.

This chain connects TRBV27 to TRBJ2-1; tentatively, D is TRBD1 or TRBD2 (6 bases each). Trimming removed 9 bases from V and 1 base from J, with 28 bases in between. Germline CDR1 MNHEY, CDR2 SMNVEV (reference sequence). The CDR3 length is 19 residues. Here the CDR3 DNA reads TGTGCCAGTGCAAGAGGGCAGTTGTCGGGGGCTTCTTCCTACAATGAGCAGTTCTTC. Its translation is CASARGQLSGASSYNEQFF.

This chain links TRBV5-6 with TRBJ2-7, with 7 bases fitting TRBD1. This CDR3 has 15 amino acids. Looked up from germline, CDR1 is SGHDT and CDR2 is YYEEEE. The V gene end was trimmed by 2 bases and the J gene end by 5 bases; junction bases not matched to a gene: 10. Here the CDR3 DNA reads TGTGCCAGCAGCTTAGGGAGACAGGGTCCCCACGAGCAGTACTTC. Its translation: CASSLGRQGPHEQYF.

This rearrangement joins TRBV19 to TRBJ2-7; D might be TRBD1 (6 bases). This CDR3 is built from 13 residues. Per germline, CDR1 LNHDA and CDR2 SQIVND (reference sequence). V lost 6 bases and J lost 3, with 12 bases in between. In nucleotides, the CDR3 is TGTGCCAGTAGCTTTGGACAGATCTACGAGCAGTACTTC. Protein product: CASSFGQIYEQYF.

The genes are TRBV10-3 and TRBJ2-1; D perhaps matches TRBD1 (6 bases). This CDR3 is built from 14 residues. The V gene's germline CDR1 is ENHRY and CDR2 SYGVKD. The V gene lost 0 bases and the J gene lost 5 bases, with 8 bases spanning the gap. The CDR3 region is CAISESGADNEQFF. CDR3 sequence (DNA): TGTGCCATCAGTGAGTCGGGGGCGGACAATGAGCAGTTCTTC.